This is a list of T cell receptor beta chains from one sample in a study of cytomegalovirus exposure and HLA in healthy donors. Clones were sequenced by immunoSEQ multiplex PCR, and TCRdb holds only the in-frame ones, with some missing. The data contain around 200,000 clones, approximately 86% of them singletons. Sample: PBMCs. These receptors were obtained from a woman in her twenties or thirties in good health and CMV-seronegative. CDR3s include the opening cysteine and the closing phenylalanine or tryptophan. A D gene is named only where the DNA matches it firmly. Size is omitted from some rows. Given values are once, few, many or a class for expanded clones.

cdr3_length j_call d_call v_call clone_size cdr3_nt cdr3_aa
14 TRBJ2-7 - TRBV9 - TGTGCCAGCAGCGTAGCAGGAAACACCTACGAGCAGTACTTC CASSVAGNTYEQYF
15 TRBJ1-2 - TRBV6-1 once TGCGTCAGCAGTCGCTCCCGGGGTATCAACTATGGCTACACCTTC CVSSRSRGINYGYTF
17 TRBJ2-1 TRBD2 TRBV4-1 - TGCGCCAGCAGCCAAGGGGGACTAGCGGGGGGAGGAAATGAGCAGTTCTTC CASSQGGLAGGGNEQFF
17 TRBJ2-4 - TRBV28 - TGTGCCAGCAGTCCATACCCAGGGGCCCTAGCCAAAAACATTCAGTACTTC CASSPYPGALAKNIQYF
18 TRBJ2-6 - TRBV23-1 - TGCGCCAGCAGTCATAGAGGACAGTCACTCTCTGGGGCCAACGTCCTGACTTTC CASSHRGQSLSGANVLTF
16 TRBJ2-1 - TRBV7-3 - TGTGCCAGCAGCCAAGGGGTCGGACAGTTTCGAAATGAGCAGTTCTTC CASSQGVGQFRNEQFF
16 TRBJ1-3 TRBD1 TRBV29-1 - TGCAGCGTTGAAGATTTTAAGGGGGCATCTGGAAACACCATATATTTT CSVEDFKGASGNTIYF
16 TRBJ2-5 TRBD2 TRBV11-2 - TGTGCCAGCAGCCCATCTAGCGGGGGGGCCGGGGAGACCCAGTACTTC CASSPSSGGAGETQYF
14 TRBJ2-1 TRBD1 TRBV5-6 - TGTGCCAGCAGCATAAGGGACAGGCGGAATGAGCAGTTCTTC CASSIRDRRNEQFF
13 TRBJ1-2 - TRBV29-1 - TGCAGCGTTGTTCTTCCAGGGTTCTATGGCTACACCTTC CSVVLPGFYGYTF
14 TRBJ2-6 - TRBV19 - TGTGCCAGTAGTATAGACTCGGGGATCAACGTCCTGACTTTC CASSIDSGINVLTF
14 TRBJ1-2 TRBD1 TRBV9 - TGTGCCAGCAGCGTAGGGGGGACAGGGGCCGGCTACACCTTC CASSVGGTGAGYTF
15 TRBJ2-1 TRBD1 TRBV6-1 - TGTGCCAGCAGTCGACTCACGGGACAGGGCAATGAGCAGTTCTTC CASSRLTGQGNEQFF
15 TRBJ1-1 - TRBV28 - TGTGCCAGCAGGTCCCTTTGGGGCAGGAACACTGAAGCTTTCTTT CASRSLWGRNTEAFF
15 TRBJ2-5 - TRBV5-1 - TGCGCCAGCACACCCGTGGTGGGGGGACAAGAGACCCAGTACTTC CASTPVVGGQETQYF
17 TRBJ2-7 TRBD1 TRBV4-1 - TGCGCCAGCAGCCGACAAAGGTCCGGGACAGGAAACTACGAGCAGTACTTC CASSRQRSGTGNYEQYF
15 TRBJ2-5 TRBD1 TRBV5-1 - TGCGCCAGCAGCTTGAATCAGGGGGTCAGGGAGACCCAGTACTTC CASSLNQGVRETQYF
16 TRBJ2-5 TRBD2 TRBV5-1 once TGCGCCAGCAGCTTGGTTCGGGACTACGACGGAGAGACCCAGTACTTC CASSLVRDYDGETQYF
16 TRBJ2-5 - TRBV6-1 - TGTGCCAGCAGTGACTGGATTAGCGGAACCCTGGAGACCCAGTACTTC CASSDWISGTLETQYF
16 TRBJ2-5 TRBD2 TRBV28 - TGTGCCAGCAGCACGACTAGCGGGAGATGGGGAGAGACCCAGTACTTC CASSTTSGRWGETQYF
15 TRBJ2-1 - TRBV27 - TGTGCCAGCTCTGAGGGCAATCCTTCCTACAATGAGCAGTTCTTC CASSEGNPSYNEQFF
12 TRBJ2-3 - TRBV10-1 - TGCGCCAGCAGTGACTCCTCTAATACGCAGTATTTT CASSDSSNTQYF
13 TRBJ2-1 TRBD2 TRBV4-2 - TGTGCCAGCAGCCAAGAGGGGGGGGGTGAGCAGTTCTTC CASSQEGGGEQFF
17 TRBJ2-1 TRBD2 TRBV27 - TGTGCCAGCAGTTTATCTGGCGGGGGGGCCATCTACAATGAGCAGTTCTTC CASSLSGGGAIYNEQFF
16 TRBJ2-1 - TRBV9 - TGTGCCAGCACCCCAACCCCTACCCATTCCGCCAATGAGCAGTTCTTC CASTPTPTHSANEQFF
13 TRBJ2-1 - TRBV4-1 - TGCGCCAGCAGGTTTCACGGCGGGACCGAGCAGTTCTTC CASRFHGGTEQFF
13 TRBJ1-5 - TRBV11-2 - TGTGCCAGCAGCTTTAATCTCGGTCAGCCCCAGCATTTT CASSFNLGQPQHF
14 TRBJ2-4 TRBD1 TRBV5-6 - TGTGCCAGCAGCCACCGGGACAGGTACGACATTCAGTACTTC CASSHRDRYDIQYF
16 TRBJ2-7 TRBD2 TRBV7-6 - TGTGCCAGCAGCTTAGCCAGCGGGAGGGCCTTTGGCGAGCAGTACTTC CASSLASGRAFGEQYF
14 TRBJ2-3 TRBD1 TRBV6-1 - TGTGCCAGCAGTCTAGGGACAGTCTCAGATACGCAGTATTTT CASSLGTVSDTQYF
14 TRBJ2-7 TRBD2 TRBV7-9 few TGTGCCAGCTCCCTACTAGCGGGCGACTACGAGCAGTACTTC CASSLLAGDYEQYF
15 TRBJ2-2 TRBD1 TRBV5-1 - TGCGCCAGCAGCTCAACAGGGGGCGAGATCGGGGAGCTGTTTTTT CASSSTGGEIGELFF
11 TRBJ2-7 - TRBV20-1 few TGCAGTGCTAGCAGGGTGAGCGAGCAGTACTTC CSASRVSEQYF
14 TRBJ1-2 TRBD1 TRBV6-5 - TGTGCCAGCAGTGCCACAGGGGCAGGCTATGGCTACACCTTC CASSATGAGYGYTF
17 TRBJ2-1 TRBD2 TRBV5-1 - TGCGCCAGCAGCTTGGATCTAGCGGGGGGGCCGTTGAATGAGCAGTTCTTC CASSLDLAGGPLNEQFF
12 TRBJ2-1 - TRBV14 - TGTGCCAGCAGCCCAGGGTACAATGAGCAGTTCTTC CASSPGYNEQFF
14 TRBJ2-2 - TRBV11-2 - TGTGCCAGCAGGAGGGACACGAACACCGGGGAGCTGTTTTTT CASRRDTNTGELFF
12 TRBJ1-1 - TRBV5-5 - TGTGCCAGCGTCGGAGAGGACACTGAAGCTTTCTTT CASVGEDTEAFF
14 TRBJ2-5 TRBD2 TRBV28 - TGTGCCAGCAGCTCCGGGGGGGTCCGAGAGACCCAGTACTTC CASSSGGVRETQYF
15 TRBJ2-3 - TRBV5-1 - TGCGCCAGCAGCTTAATGACAGCTAACACAGATACGCAGTATTTT CASSLMTANTDTQYF
15 TRBJ2-5 - TRBV4-2 - TGTGCCAGCAGCCAACCATACGTAATGGGGCCGACCCAGTACTTC CASSQPYVMGPTQYF